This entry features one T cell receptor (beta chain) sequence. The sample originates from a study of blood T cell repertoires in COVID-19. Overall study: Donors in the United States, Italy and Spain gave samples during acute or convalescent COVID-19.

Germline CDR1 reads MDHEN; CDR2 reads SYDVKM. The CDR3 totals 13 residues. Deletions cut 2 bases from V and 5 bases from J, with 9 bases between. Measured with immunoSEQ multiplex PCR; TCRdb has only the in-frame clones, and not every one. The profile covers roughly 400,000 clones, with roughly 90% appearing a single time and about 1.5% taken by the ten largest. The receptor's source is a woman younger than 30 who had been exposed to COVID-19. The sequenced sample was PBMCs or T cells enriched from blood (not recorded which). The genes are TRBV28 and TRBJ1-2, with a weak D call TRBD1 (6 bases). DNA of the CDR3: TGTGCCAGCAGTTTAGACAGGCAATATGGCTACACCTTC. It encodes CASSLDRQYGYTF.